These 10 T cell receptor beta chains came from one sample sequenced in a study of T cell responses to AZD1222 COVID-19 vaccine. Libraries were prepared by immunoSEQ multiplex PCR; TCRdb keeps only in-frame clonotypes and omits some of them. The sample lists 100,000 to 150,000 clones; 80% to 90% were seen once. The material was peripheral blood, obtained on day 0 of AZD1222 vaccination. The receptor set was obtained from an adult in good health.

The J gene is TRBJ2-3, the V gene TRBV11-2; no reliable D call. Germline CDR1 is SGHAT and CDR2 is FQNNGV. The CDR3 is made up of 13 amino acids. The germline V and J ends were trimmed by 1 base and 3 bases, with 5 bases remaining between them. The CDR3 sequence is CASSLAVTDTQYF. The CDR3, as DNA: TGTGCCAGCAGCTTAGCGGTTACAGATACGCAGTATTTT.

This clone was picked up one time. The V and J genes are TRBV7-9 and TRBJ2-3; 8 bases fit TRBD2. V was pared by 5 bases and J by 1 base, with 5 bases of the junction left unmatched. Germline CDR1 SEHNR, CDR2 FQNEAQ (reference sequence). The CDR3 length is 15 residues. The CDR3 protein is CASSDLGLGTDTQYF. DNA of the CDR3: TGTGCCAGCAGCGACCTGGGACTAGGCACAGATACGCAGTATTTT.

The genes are TRBV27 and TRBJ2-2, with D hard to call. The CDR3 is 12 amino acids. V was shortened by 2 bases and J by 7 bases, with 5 bases between the two germline ends. From germline, CDR1 is MNHEY and CDR2 SMNVEV (reference sequence). DNA of the CDR3: TGTGCCAGCAGTTTAAGAAGCGGGGAGCTGTTTTTT. Encoded protein: CASSLRSGELFF.

The gene calls are TRBV9 and TRBJ2-2; TRBD1 aligns across 8 bases. Germline V lookup: CDR1 SGDLS, CDR2 YYNGEE. With 4 bases clipped from V and 5 bases from J, the junction kept 7 bases outside the gene matches. This CDR3 region has 15 residues. CDR3 protein: CASSSRQGSTGELFF. The CDR3 DNA is TGTGCCAGCAGCTCGAGACAGGGGTCGACCGGGGAGCTGTTTTTT.

This sequence joins TRBV3-1 (or the pseudogene TRBV3-2) and TRBJ2-7; 9 positions agree with TRBD2. V lost 7 bases, J lost 3 bases, and 7 bases stayed unmatched. Germline assignment: CDR1 LGHDT and CDR2 YNNKEL (reference sequence). The CDR3 length is 14 residues. CDR3 sequence (DNA): TGTGCCAGCACCGCGACTAGCGGAAACTACGAGCAGTACTTC. Translating it yields CASTATSGNYEQYF.

This clone was recorded only once. This chain joins TRBV7-2 and TRBJ1-2; 11 bases fit TRBD1. The CDR3 runs to 17 residues. The germline CDR1 and CDR2 sequences are SGHTA and FQGNSA. With V trimmed by 0 bases and J by 4 bases, 7 bases remained unmatched. CDR3 sequence: CASSLALRTGGVYGYTF. CDR3 DNA: TGTGCCAGCAGCTTAGCGCTTCGGACAGGGGGCGTCTATGGCTACACCTTC.

The chain links TRBV10-1 to TRBJ2-2, with D perhaps TRBD2 (6 bases). V was trimmed by 0 bases and J by 6 bases, leaving 14 bases between them. The CDR3 loop spans 16 amino acids. CDR1 and CDR2 from the germline V gene are WNHNN and SYGVQD (reference sequence). The CDR3 nucleotides are TGCGCCAGCAGTGAGTCCCCGCTTTGGGGGGCCGGGGAGCTGTTTTTT. This codes for CASSESPLWGAGELFF.

The rearrangement uses TRBV15 and TRBJ1-1; TRBD1 aligns across 8 bases. CDR1 is LNHNV and CDR2 is YYDKDF in the germline V gene (reference sequence). This CDR3 contains 14 residues. J lost 4 bases, V lost 3 bases, and 4 bases had no gene match. CDR3: CATSRDRASTEAFF. Written as DNA, the CDR3 is TGTGCCACCAGCAGGGACAGGGCGAGCACTGAAGCTTTCTTT.

This sequence joins TRBV5-4 and TRBJ2-2; tentative D call: TRBD1 (7 bases). Trimming removed 5 bases at V and 4 bases at J, with 15 bases between. The CDR3 spans 15 residues. Looked up from germline, CDR1 is SGHNT and CDR2 is YYREEE (reference sequence). DNA of the CDR3: TGTGCCAGCAGTCAAAACAGGGGAGGCACCGGGGAGCTGTTTTTT. It encodes CASSQNRGGTGELFF.

The chain carries TRBV9 and TRBJ1-4, with 7 positions matching TRBD1. Germline V gene sequence: CDR1 SGDLS, CDR2 YYNGEE. The V segment lost 0 bases and the J segment 8 bases; nucleotides outside the gene matches: 4. The CDR3 totals 14 residues. CDR3 sequence reads: CASSVGGTEEKLFF. CDR3 sequence (DNA): TGTGCCAGCAGCGTAGGGGGGACAGAGGAAAAACTGTTTTTT. The variable domain in full, completed from reference TRBV9 and TRBJ1-4, reads DSGVTQTPKHLITATGQRVTLRCSPRSGDLSVYWYQQSLDQGLQFLIQYYNGEERAKGNILERFSAQQFPDLHSELNLSSLELGDSALYFCASSVGGTEEKLFFGSGTQLSVL.